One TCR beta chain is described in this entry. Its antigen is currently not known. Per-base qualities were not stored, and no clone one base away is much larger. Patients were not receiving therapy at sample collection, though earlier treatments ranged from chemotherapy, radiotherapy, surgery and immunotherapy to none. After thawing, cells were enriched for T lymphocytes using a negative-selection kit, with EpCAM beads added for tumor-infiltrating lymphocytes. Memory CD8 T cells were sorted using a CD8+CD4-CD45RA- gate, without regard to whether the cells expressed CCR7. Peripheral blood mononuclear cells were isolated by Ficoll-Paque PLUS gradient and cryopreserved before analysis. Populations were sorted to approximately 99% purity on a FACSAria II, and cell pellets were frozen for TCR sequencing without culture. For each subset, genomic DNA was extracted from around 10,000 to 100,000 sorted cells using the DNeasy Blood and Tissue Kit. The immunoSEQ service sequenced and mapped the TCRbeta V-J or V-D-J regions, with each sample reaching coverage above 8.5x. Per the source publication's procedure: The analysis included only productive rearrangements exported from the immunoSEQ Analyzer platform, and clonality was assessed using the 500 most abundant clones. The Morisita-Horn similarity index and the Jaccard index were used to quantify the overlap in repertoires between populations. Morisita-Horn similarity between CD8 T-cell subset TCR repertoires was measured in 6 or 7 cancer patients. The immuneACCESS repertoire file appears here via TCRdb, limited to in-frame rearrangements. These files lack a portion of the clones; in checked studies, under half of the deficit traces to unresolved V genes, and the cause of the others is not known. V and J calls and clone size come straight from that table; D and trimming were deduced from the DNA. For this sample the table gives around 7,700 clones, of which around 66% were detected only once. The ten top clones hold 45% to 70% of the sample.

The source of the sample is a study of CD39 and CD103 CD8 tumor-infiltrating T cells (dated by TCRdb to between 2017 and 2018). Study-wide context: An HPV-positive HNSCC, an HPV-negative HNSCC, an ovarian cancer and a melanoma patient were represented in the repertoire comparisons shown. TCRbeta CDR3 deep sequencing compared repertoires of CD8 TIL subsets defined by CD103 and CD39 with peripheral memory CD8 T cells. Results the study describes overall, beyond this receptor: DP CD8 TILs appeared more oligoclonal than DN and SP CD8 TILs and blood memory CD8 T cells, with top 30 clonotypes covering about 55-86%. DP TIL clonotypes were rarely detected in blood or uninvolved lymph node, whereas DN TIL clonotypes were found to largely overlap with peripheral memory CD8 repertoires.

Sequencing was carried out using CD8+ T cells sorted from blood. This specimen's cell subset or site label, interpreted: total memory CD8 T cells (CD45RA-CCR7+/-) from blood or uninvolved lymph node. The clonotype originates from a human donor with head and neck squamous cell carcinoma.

The CDR3 region reads CASSEYLDTQYF. The sequence in DNA is TGTGCCAGCAGTGAATATTTGGATACGCAGTATTTT. Recombination linked TRBV2 to TRBJ2-3; the D gene is unclear. The trim is 2 bases for V and 6 bases for J, with a gap of 6 bases between the germline ends. The CDR3 goes from the cysteine to the phenylalanine over 12 residues. Of the read, only the CDR3 DNA is kept; its 36 bases are in frame from base 1. The germline V gene encodes CDR1 SNHLY and CDR2 FYNNEI.